This TCR beta chain was identified during a study of cytomegalovirus exposure and HLA in healthy donors. Findings of the study overall: There was a cluster of highly shared sequence variants that was likely a sequencing artifact.

With respect to this clone: What it recognizes is unknown.

V dropped 4 bases and J dropped 5; count of bases not matched to a gene: 5. This CDR3 is built from 14 residues. The germline gives CDR1 SGDLS, CDR2 YYNGEE. Vbeta (60) and Jbeta (13) primers were used in the PCR. The method was immunoSEQ multiplex PCR; TCRdb's version includes in-frame clones alone and lacks a portion of them. The sample has fewer than 150,000 clones. The clonotype comes from a man aged 18 to 35 in good health and CMV-seronegative. Sequencing input: PBMCs. The genes are TRBV9 and TRBJ1-5; 8 bases match TRBD1. The DNA of the CDR3 is TGTGCCAGCAGCACCGGACAGGGCTATCAGCCCCAGCATTTT. This gives the protein CASSTGQGYQPQHF.